This T cell receptor beta chain comes out of a study of human T cells and chemical hapten exposure. J gave up 1 base and V 7 bases, and 2 bases lay outside the gene matches. Per germline, CDR1 WSHSY and CDR2 SAAADI. This CDR3 comprises 15 residues. Original methodology: A typical sample had 95,638 TCRs, with about 23,224 to 750,000 overall. TCRdb re-derived calls from the RACE reads in MiXCR, one entry per CDR3 protein. The V and J calls shown here were made by TCRdb, not taken from the authors' results. The sample shows around 380,000 distinct CDR3 sequences, roughly 4.8% of them seen only once. Indicated time point: patch test 1, 2 weeks after DPC sensitization. The treatment is: therapeutic diphenylcyclopropenone sensitization with weekly scalp DPC. Before extraction, the whole blood was not fractionated, and total RNA was taken from it. This clonotype appeared many times.

This TCR was recovered from a woman aged 45-65 years with alopecia areata. Some clones in this sample may be carry-over from other donors' samples. Here the sequenced sample was whole blood, taken in connection with sensitization to the hapten diphenylcyclopropenone (DPC). V is TRBV10-2 and J is TRBJ2-2; 11 bases fit TRBD2. CDR3 sequence reads: CASILAGGNTGELFF. For the CDR3, the DNA is TGCGCCAGCATTCTAGCGGGGGGGAACACCGGGGAGCTGTTTTTT.